A single sample is the source of the 32 T cell receptor beta chains below, sequenced in a study of cytotoxic CD8 clonotypes in ibrutinib-treated CLL. Repertoires were generated with immunoSEQ multiplex PCR, while TCRdb's copy carries only in-frame clones and drops some. The sample yields approximately 97,000 clones, around 77% seen once. This specimen consisted of PBMCs, obtained after 24 months of ibrutinib treatment. All receptors derive from a human donor with chronic lymphocytic leukemia.

The chain uses TRBV30 and TRBJ2-7; 12 bases line up with TRBD1. Trimming removed 3 bases from V and 6 bases from J; junction bases left unmatched: 9. The CDR3 length is 15 residues. The V gene's germline CDR1 is GTSNPN and CDR2 SVGIG (reference sequence). The CDR3 reads CAWSQGQGASSEQYF. The CDR3 nucleotides read TGTGCCTGGAGCCAGGGACAGGGGGCTTCCAGCGAGCAGTACTTC.

The genes are TRBV5-5 and TRBJ2-1; D could derive from TRBD1 or TRBD2 (5 bases each). The CDR3 totals 17 residues. The V end lost 1 base, the J end lost 5 bases, and 19 bases lay between the germline ends. Germline V lookup: CDR1 SGHKS, CDR2 YYEKEE (reference sequence). CDR3 nucleotides: TGTGCCAGCAGCTTGTGGGGGATGAGGATTGCGGACAATGAGCAGTTCTTC. It is translated as CASSLWGMRIADNEQFF. Drawing the rest from reference TRBV5-5 and TRBJ2-1, the complete variable domain is DAGVTQSPTHLIKTRGQQVTLRCSPISGHKSVSWYQQVLGQGPQFIFQYYEKEERGRGNFPDRFSARQFPNYSSELNVNALLLGDSALYLCASSLWGMRIADNEQFFGPGTRLTVL.

The chain links TRBV2 to TRBJ2-3; 13 nucleotides agree with TRBD2. Germline CDR1 reads SNHLY; CDR2 reads FYNNEI. CDR3 size: 15 residues. V shed 4 bases and J 3 bases; nucleotides not matched to a gene: 1. The CDR3 DNA is TGTGCCAGCAGTGGGACTAGCGGGAGTACAGATACGCAGTATTTT. Its protein is CASSGTSGSTDTQYF.

This sequence joins TRBV5-1 and TRBJ2-3; a possible D gene is TRBD2 (7 bases). Between the trimmed V and J ends, which lost 0 bases and 4 bases, there was a span of 12 bases. This CDR3 is 15 amino acids long. In germline, CDR1 is SGHRS, CDR2 YFSETQ. The CDR3 DNA sequence: TGCGCCAGCAGCTTGGAGGGGGGGCTCCCAGATACGCAGTATTTT. Its translation: CASSLEGGLPDTQYF.

This chain joins TRBV7-6 and TRBJ2-1; tentative D call: TRBD1 (6 bases). CDR1 and CDR2 (germline): SGHVS, FNYEAQ. This CDR3 region has 13 residues. Between the trimmed V and J ends, which lost 2 bases and 8 bases, there was a span of 10 bases. The CDR3 is CASSLNRDDEQFF. CDR3 DNA: TGTGCCAGCAGCTTAAACAGGGACGATGAGCAGTTCTTC. The full variable domain, in which reference TRBV7-6 and TRBJ2-1 provide the parts outside the CDR3, is GAGVSQSPRYKVTKRGQDVALRCDPISGHVSLYWYRQALGQGPEFLTYFNYEAQQDKSGLPNDRFSAERPEGSISTLTIQRTEQRDSAMYRCASSLNRDDEQFFGPGTRLTVL.

The rearrangement links TRBV2 to TRBJ2-7; 8 bases are shared with TRBD2. Trimming took 7 bases from V and 1 from J; bases not matched to a gene: 6. Looked up from germline, CDR1 is SNHLY and CDR2 is FYNNEI. The length of the CDR3 is 14 residues. CDR3 sequence: CASTERERSYEQYF. The CDR3 bases are TGTGCCAGCACGGAGCGGGAGAGGTCCTACGAGCAGTACTTC.

V is TRBV7-2 and J is TRBJ2-7, with 7 bases lining up with TRBD1. The germline V gene encodes CDR1 SGHTA and CDR2 FQGNSA. The V and J ends lost 3 bases and 4 bases, in that order; junction bases with no gene match: 3. The CDR3 runs to 13 residues. The CDR3 bases are TGTGCCAGCAGCTTCGACAGGGCATACGAGCAGTACTTC. It codes for CASSFDRAYEQYF.

The V and J genes are TRBV6-1 and TRBJ1-2, with D possibly TRBD1 on 6 matching bases. With 1 base removed from V and 1 base from J, the gap between germline ends came to 16 bases. The germline V gene encodes CDR1 MNHNS and CDR2 SASEGT. The CDR3 loop spans 17 amino acids. The CDR3 DNA reads TGTGCCAGCAGTGAAGGGGGGGGCGCGGGATATAACTATGGCTACACCTTC. Translation gives CASSEGGGAGYNYGYTF.

The CDR3, as DNA: TGTGCCAGCTCACCTGAGAGGGGTATTTCCTACGAGCAGTACTTC. Amino acid sequence: CASSPERGISYEQYF. The rearrangement joins TRBV18 to TRBJ2-7; either TRBD1 or TRBD2 may fit D (5 bases each). This CDR3 comprises 15 residues. Germline V CDR1 and CDR2: KGHSH, LQKENI. Trimming took off 3 bases at V and 1 base at J, with 13 bases between the two ends.

This clone was seen more than once but under ten times. The chain has TRBV5-1 and TRBJ2-1; 12 nucleotides align to TRBD2. The CDR3 has 15 amino acids. Germline V gene sequence: CDR1 SGHRS, CDR2 YFSETQ. V trimming: 6 bases; J trimming: 2 bases; junction bases outside the gene matches: 3. The CDR3 DNA follows: TGCGCCAGCATACTAGCGGGAGGTCCCTACAATGAGCAGTTCTTC. Translating it yields CASILAGGPYNEQFF.

Relative to its sample, this clone is medium-sized. The V gene is TRBV7-9, the J gene TRBJ2-1; no clear D gene. The length of the CDR3 is 11 residues. V was shortened by 6 bases and J by 6 bases, with 6 bases between the two germline ends. Germline V gives CDR1 SEHNR, CDR2 FQNEAQ (reference sequence). CDR3 in amino acids: CASSLGNEQFF. The CDR3 region has the DNA TGTGCCAGCAGTCTCGGCAATGAGCAGTTCTTC. Looking up the rest from reference TRBV7-9 and TRBJ2-1 gives the full variable domain: DTGVSQNPRHKITKRGQNVTFRCDPISEHNRLYWYRQTLGQGPEFLTYFQNEAQLEKSRLLSDRFSAERPKGSFSTLEIQRTEQGDSAMYLCASSLGNEQFFGPGTRLTVL.

The chain employs TRBV5-4 and TRBJ2-3, with D possibly being TRBD1 (6 bases). The V gene lost 6 bases and the J gene lost 4 bases, with 18 bases spanning the gap. The CDR3 sequence is 15 residues long. CDR1 is SGHNT, CDR2 YYREEE, per germline (reference sequence). In DNA form, the CDR3 reads TGTGCCAGCAACACCGGGACATTCACTTCAGATACGCAGTATTTT. Translated, it gives CASNTGTFTSDTQYF.

This chain links TRBV19 with TRBJ1-1, with a tentative D call TRBD1 (6 bases). The CDR3 loop spans 14 amino acids. V lost 6 bases, J lost 5 bases, and 16 bases lay in between. Germline V gene data show CDR1 as LNHDA and CDR2 as SQIVND (reference sequence). The DNA of the CDR3 is TGTGCCAGTAGCCCGACATATGGACAGACTGAAGCTTTCTTT. Its translation is CASSPTYGQTEAFF.

The genes are TRBV10-1 and TRBJ1-2; 10 positions agree with TRBD1. V was pared by 6 bases and J by 8 bases, with 6 bases of the junction left unmatched. The CDR3 runs to 13 residues. CDR1 is WNHNN and CDR2 is SYGVQD in the germline V gene (reference sequence). CDR3 protein: CASRAGTGVGYTF. The CDR3 DNA reads as TGCGCCAGCAGAGCCGGGACAGGGGTAGGCTACACCTTC.

A few counts support this clone. The chain uses TRBV28 and TRBJ2-2; a weak D match, TRBD1 (5 bases). The CDR3 extends over 13 amino acids. V lost 5 bases and J 6 bases, leaving 10 bases between the germline ends. The V gene's germline CDR1 is MDHEN and CDR2 SYDVKM. The CDR3 DNA reads as TGTGCCAGCAGTCTCTTCAGGGCCGGGGAGCTGTTTTTT. Encoded protein: CASSLFRAGELFF. Full variable domain (rest looked up from reference TRBV28 and TRBJ2-2): DVKVTQSSRYLVKRTGEKVFLECVQDMDHENMFWYRQDPGLGLRLIYFSYDVKMKEKGDIPEGYSVSREKKERFSLILESASTNQTSMYLCASSLFRAGELFFGEGSRLTVL.

The chain recombines TRBV7-8 with TRBJ1-5; 9 nucleotides agree with TRBD1. V lost 0 bases to trimming and J lost 4 bases; unmatched junction nucleotides: 4. Germline CDR1 reads SGHVS; CDR2 reads FQNEAQ. The CDR3 totals 16 residues. DNA of the CDR3: TGTGCCAGCAGCTTAGCCTTCGGACAGGGGAATCAGCCCCAGCATTTT. This codes for CASSLAFGQGNQPQHF.

This clone was observed a few times. The chain has TRBV5-1 and TRBJ2-2; 8 positions match TRBD1. CDR1 and CDR2 from the germline V gene are SGHRS and YFSETQ. The length of the CDR3 is 15 residues. J was trimmed by 6 bases and V by 7 bases; bases with no gene match: 11. The DNA of the CDR3 is TGCGCCAGCTATTCCGACAGGGGTATATCCGGGGAGCTGTTTTTT. Protein: CASYSDRGISGELFF.

As concerns this clone: One end of the junction is discordant with germline, which a read error may explain. The chain couples TRBV7-9 to TRBJ1-2; D not resolved. Germline values: CDR1 SEHNR, CDR2 FQNEAQ (reference sequence). There are 15 residues in the CDR3. In nucleotides, the CDR3 is TGTGCCAGCAGCTTAGGTCCGTCGACTAACTATGGCTACATCTTC. Its translation is CASSLGPSTNYGYIF.

The chain recombines TRBV18 with TRBJ2-6; either TRBD1 or TRBD2 may supply D (5 bases each). Trimming shortened V by 6 bases and J by 0 bases, and 27 bases separated the two germline ends. Looked up from germline, CDR1 is KGHSH and CDR2 is LQKENI. CDR3 length: 21 amino acids. CDR3 protein: CASSLLAGTEDLYSGANVLTF. CDR3 sequence (DNA): TGTGCCAGCTCGCTCCTAGCTGGGACCGAAGATCTTTACTCTGGGGCCAACGTCCTGACTTTC.

The table lists this clone with a few counts. This chain links TRBV9 with TRBJ2-3; tentatively, D is TRBD1 or TRBD2 (5 bases each). Trimming removed 2 bases from V and 1 base from J, with 14 bases in between. CDR1 SGDLS and CDR2 YYNGEE come from the germline V gene. The CDR3 is made up of 16 amino acids. The CDR3 nucleotides are TGTGCCAGCAGCGTCGCCGGGACGGTGGGCACAGATACGCAGTATTTT. Translation: CASSVAGTVGTDTQYF. The whole variable domain, remainder taken from reference TRBV9 and TRBJ2-3, is DSGVTQTPKHLITATGQRVTLRCSPRSGDLSVYWYQQSLDQGLQFLIQYYNGEERAKGNILERFSAQQFPDLHSELNLSSLELGDSALYFCASSVAGTVGTDTQYFGPGTRLTVL.

This clone occurred once. The rearrangement joins TRBV5-5 to TRBJ2-1, with D possibly TRBD1 on 5 matching bases. This CDR3 spans 16 amino acids. The V and J ends lost 4 bases and 0 bases respectively, with 14 bases between them. CDR1 and CDR2 from the germline V gene are SGHKS and YYEKEE (reference sequence). CDR3 DNA sequence: TGTGCCAGCAGCCTCCCGGCGGACATCTCCTACAATGAGCAGTTCTTC. Its protein product is CASSLPADISYNEQFF.

This clone has more than one count but fewer than ten. The genes are TRBV19 and TRBJ1-6, with 8 bases that match TRBD1. The ends lost 6 bases at V and 8 bases at J; junction bases unmatched: 3. The CDR3 sequence is 13 residues long. CDR1 is LNHDA and CDR2 is SQIVND in the germline V gene (reference sequence). CDR3 in DNA: TGTGCCAGTAGGGACAGGGTTGATTCACCCCTCCACTTT. It codes for CASRDRVDSPLHF.

V gene TRBV10-3 combines with J gene TRBJ2-2; no clear D gene. Per the germline V gene, CDR1 is ENHRY and CDR2 is SYGVKD. V was cut by 4 bases and J by 6 bases, with 15 bases left in between. The CDR3 spans 15 residues. The CDR3 is CAISGTNVVPGELFF. In DNA, the CDR3 is TGTGCCATCAGTGGGACCAACGTGGTCCCCGGGGAGCTGTTTTTT.

The chain's CDR3 is CASSFRWLSEQYF. The DNA of the CDR3 is TGTGCCAGTAGTTTCCGGTGGCTGAGCGAGCAGTACTTC. The chain recombines TRBV19 with TRBJ2-7; D ambiguous. Germline CDR1 and CDR2: LNHDA and SQIVND (reference sequence). V was shortened by 5 bases and J by 6 bases, with 14 bases between the two germline ends. The CDR3 contains 13 residues. Full variable domain (missing parts from reference TRBV19 and TRBJ2-7): DGGITQSPKYLFRKEGQNVTLSCEQNLNHDAMYWYRQDPGQGLRLIYYSQIVNDFQKGDIAEGYSVSREKKESFPLTVTSAQKNPTAFYLCASSFRWLSEQYFGPGTRLTVT.

The rearrangement links TRBV6-6 to TRBJ1-4, with 12 bases fitting TRBD1. Looked up from germline, CDR1 is MNHNY and CDR2 is SVGAGI (reference sequence). V dropped 5 bases and J dropped 7; count of bases not matched to a gene: 5. CDR3 size: 15 residues. In DNA form, the CDR3 reads TGTGCCAGCAGTCGTCGGGGACAGGGGGCTGAAAAACTGTTTTTT. It specifies CASSRRGQGAEKLFF.

The V call is TRBV28, the J call TRBJ2-6, with D possibly matching TRBD2 (6 bases). This CDR3 spans 16 amino acids. V was trimmed by 6 bases and J by 2 bases, leaving 14 bases between them. Germline V gene lookup returns CDR1 MDHEN and CDR2 SYDVKM. The CDR3 nucleotides read TGTGCCAGCAGCACTCCCCCGGGGGCTGGGGCCAACGTCCTGACTTTC. Translation gives CASSTPPGAGANVLTF. Using reference TRBV28 and TRBJ2-6 for the parts outside the CDR3, the full variable domain is DVKVTQSSRYLVKRTGEKVFLECVQDMDHENMFWYRQDPGLGLRLIYFSYDVKMKEKGDIPEGYSVSREKKERFSLILESASTNQTSMYLCASSTPPGAGANVLTFGAGSRLTVL.

This clone was detected a few times. This sample also contains other DNA sequences that code for the same CDR3. The chain is built from TRBV2 and TRBJ2-7; D tentatively fits TRBD1 or TRBD2 (5 bases each). Germline lookup yields CDR1 SNHLY and CDR2 FYNNEI. CDR3 length: 13 amino acids. Trimming stripped 6 bases from V and 3 bases from J, with 12 bases between. Written as DNA, the CDR3 is TGTGCCAGCAGCGGGACCGGATACTACGAGCAGTACTTC. This gives the protein CASSGTGYYEQYF.

This rearrangement joins TRBV19 to TRBJ2-5; 7 bases align to TRBD2. In germline, CDR1 is LNHDA, CDR2 SQIVND (reference sequence). The V gene end was trimmed by 7 bases and the J gene end by 4 bases; junction bases not matched to a gene: 9. CDR3 length: 14 residues. CDR3 in DNA: TGTGCCAGTAACATAGCGGGTGGAGGAGAGACCCAGTACTTC. The encoded protein is CASNIAGGGETQYF.

This clone was recorded a few times. V is TRBV19 and J is TRBJ2-1, with 10 positions matching TRBD1. Trimming cost V 7 bases and J 4 bases; bases outside gene matches: 4. Germline CDR1 and CDR2: LNHDA and SQIVND (reference sequence). The CDR3 runs to 14 residues. CDR3 coding DNA: TGTGCCAGTACCTGGGGACAGGGGTACAATGAGCAGTTCTTC. It specifies CASTWGQGYNEQFF. Complete variable domain (other parts from reference TRBV19 and TRBJ2-1): DGGITQSPKYLFRKEGQNVTLSCEQNLNHDAMYWYRQDPGQGLRLIYYSQIVNDFQKGDIAEGYSVSREKKESFPLTVTSAQKNPTAFYLCASTWGQGYNEQFFGPGTRLTVL.

This clone has just one count. The gene calls are TRBV19 and TRBJ2-1, with 10 bases matching TRBD1. The V gene end was trimmed by 6 bases and the J gene end by 5 bases; junction bases not matched to a gene: 10. Germline lookup yields CDR1 LNHDA and CDR2 SQIVND (reference sequence). The CDR3 sequence is 16 residues long. The CDR3 here is CASSPGGTGVDNEQFF. The CDR3 DNA follows: TGTGCCAGTAGCCCGGGGGGGACAGGGGTGGACAATGAGCAGTTCTTC.

V and J are TRBV6-6 and TRBJ1-2; 9 positions agree with TRBD1. CDR1 MNHNY and CDR2 SVGAGI come from the germline V gene (reference sequence). The CDR3 is made up of 13 amino acids. The junction had 5 bases not matched to a gene; V was cut back by 6 bases and J by 6 bases. The CDR3: CASRRQGGHGYTF. The CDR3 DNA reads as TGTGCCAGCAGGAGACAGGGGGGCCATGGCTACACCTTC.

This chain joins TRBV19 and TRBJ2-2; D is perhaps TRBD1 (6 bases). The germline V and J ends were trimmed by 7 bases and 6 bases, with 18 bases remaining between them. This CDR3 is 15 amino acids long. Per the germline V gene, CDR1 is LNHDA and CDR2 is SQIVND (reference sequence). The CDR3 loop reads CASNPQGMTSGELFF. CDR3 bases: TGTGCCAGTAACCCACAGGGAATGACCTCCGGGGAGCTGTTTTTT.